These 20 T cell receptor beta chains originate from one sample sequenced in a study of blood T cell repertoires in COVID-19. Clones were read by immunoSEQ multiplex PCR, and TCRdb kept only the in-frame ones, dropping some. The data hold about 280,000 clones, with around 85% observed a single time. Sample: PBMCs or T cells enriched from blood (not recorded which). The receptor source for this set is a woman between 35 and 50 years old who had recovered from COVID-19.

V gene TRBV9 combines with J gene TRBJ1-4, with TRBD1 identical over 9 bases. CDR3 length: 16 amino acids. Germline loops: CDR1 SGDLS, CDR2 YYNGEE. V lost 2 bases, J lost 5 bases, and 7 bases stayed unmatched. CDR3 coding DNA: TGTGCCAGCAGCGTGGTTGGGGACAGGGTAAATGAAAAACTGTTTTTT. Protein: CASSVVGDRVNEKLFF.

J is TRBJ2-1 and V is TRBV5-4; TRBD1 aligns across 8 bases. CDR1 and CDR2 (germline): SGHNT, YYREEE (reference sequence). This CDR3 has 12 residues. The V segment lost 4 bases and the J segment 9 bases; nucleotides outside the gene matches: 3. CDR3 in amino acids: CASSVTGGEQFF. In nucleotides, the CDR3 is TGTGCCAGCAGCGTTACAGGGGGTGAGCAGTTCTTC. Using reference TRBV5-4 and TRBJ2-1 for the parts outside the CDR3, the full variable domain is ETGVTQSPTHLIKTRGQQVTLRCSSQSGHNTVSWYQQALGQGPQFIFQYYREEENGRGNFPPRFSGLQFPNYSSELNVNALELDDSALYLCASSVTGGEQFFGPGTRLTVL.

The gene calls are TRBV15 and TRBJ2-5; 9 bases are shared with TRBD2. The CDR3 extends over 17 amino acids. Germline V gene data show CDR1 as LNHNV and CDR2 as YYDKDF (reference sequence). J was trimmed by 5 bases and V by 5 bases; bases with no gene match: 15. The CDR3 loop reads CATSGVAGGPMWETQYF. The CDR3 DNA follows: TGTGCCACCAGCGGAGTTGCGGGAGGGCCCATGTGGGAGACCCAGTACTTC.

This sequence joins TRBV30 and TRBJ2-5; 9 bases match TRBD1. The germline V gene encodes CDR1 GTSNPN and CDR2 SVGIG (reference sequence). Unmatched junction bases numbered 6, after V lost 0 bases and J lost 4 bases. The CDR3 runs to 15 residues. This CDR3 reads CAWSVLGQGGETQYF. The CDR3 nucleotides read TGTGCCTGGAGTGTACTGGGACAGGGCGGAGAGACCCAGTACTTC.

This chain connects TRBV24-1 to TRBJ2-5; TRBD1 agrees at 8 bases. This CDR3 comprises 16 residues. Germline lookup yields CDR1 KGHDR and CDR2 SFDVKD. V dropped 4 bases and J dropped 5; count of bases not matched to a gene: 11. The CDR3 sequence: CATSDPRQGRLETQYF. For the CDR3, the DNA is TGTGCCACCAGTGACCCCCGACAGGGGCGACTCGAGACCCAGTACTTC.

The CDR3: CASSSPAGGPYEQYF. CDR3 DNA sequence: TGTGCCAGCAGCTCCCCTGCGGGAGGGCCATACGAGCAGTACTTC. The chain combines TRBV11-1 with TRBJ2-7, with 9 bases identical to TRBD2. This CDR3 has 15 amino acids. CDR1 and CDR2 from the germline V gene are SGHAT and FQDESV (reference sequence). Germline trimming cut 4 bases from V and 4 bases from J; bases unmatched to any gene: 8.

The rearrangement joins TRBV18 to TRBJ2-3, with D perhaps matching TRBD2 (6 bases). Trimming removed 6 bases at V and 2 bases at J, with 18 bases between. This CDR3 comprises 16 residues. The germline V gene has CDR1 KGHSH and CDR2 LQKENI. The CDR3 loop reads CASSPTGEVTTDTQYF. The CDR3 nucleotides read TGTGCCAGCTCGCCGACCGGGGAGGTAACCACAGATACGCAGTATTTT.

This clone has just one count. In DNA, the CDR3 is TGTGCCAGCAGCGCCGACAGGGGTGCCGCGTTACCCTGGGGCTACACCTTC. Translation: CASSADRGAALPWGYTF. The chain couples TRBV7-9 to TRBJ1-2; the match to TRBD1 covers 8 bases. The V gene end was trimmed by 5 bases and the J gene end by 8 bases; junction bases not matched to a gene: 19. The germline gives CDR1 SEHNR, CDR2 FQNEAQ (reference sequence). The CDR3 sequence is 17 residues long.

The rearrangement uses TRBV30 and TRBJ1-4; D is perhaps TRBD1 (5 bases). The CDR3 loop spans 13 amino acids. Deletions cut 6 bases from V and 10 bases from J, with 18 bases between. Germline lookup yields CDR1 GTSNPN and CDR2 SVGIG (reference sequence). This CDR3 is CACDGQGLGKLFF. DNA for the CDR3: TGTGCCTGCGACGGGCAGGGATTGGGAAAACTGTTTTTT.

Written as DNA, the CDR3 is TGTGCCAGCAGCGTAGCGGGCGGGAGGGAGGATGAGCAGTTCTTC. Protein sequence: CASSVAGGREDEQFF. The chain carries TRBV9 and TRBJ2-1; 9 bases match TRBD2. This CDR3 has 15 residues. CDR1 is SGDLS, CDR2 YYNGEE, per germline. V trimming: 0 bases; J trimming: 8 bases; junction bases outside the gene matches: 6.

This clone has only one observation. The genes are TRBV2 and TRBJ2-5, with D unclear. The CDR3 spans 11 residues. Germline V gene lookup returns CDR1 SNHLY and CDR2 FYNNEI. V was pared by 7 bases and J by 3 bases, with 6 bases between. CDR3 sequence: CASNTEETQYF. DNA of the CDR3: TGTGCCAGCAATACGGAAGAGACCCAGTACTTC.

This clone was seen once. The CDR3: CASSRQGPSYEQYF. As DNA, the CDR3 is TGTGCCAGCTCACGACAGGGACCCTCCTACGAGCAGTACTTC. The V call is TRBV18, the J call TRBJ2-7; 7 positions agree with TRBD1. With V trimmed by 4 bases and J by 0 bases, 3 bases remained unmatched. The CDR3 has 14 amino acids. Germline V gene sequence: CDR1 KGHSH, CDR2 LQKENI.

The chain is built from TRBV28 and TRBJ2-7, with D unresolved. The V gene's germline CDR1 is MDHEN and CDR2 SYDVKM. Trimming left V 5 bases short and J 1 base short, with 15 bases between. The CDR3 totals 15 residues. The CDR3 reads CASSPFRVPSYEQYF. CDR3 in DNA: TGTGCCAGCAGTCCCTTCCGGGTCCCGTCCTACGAGCAGTACTTC.

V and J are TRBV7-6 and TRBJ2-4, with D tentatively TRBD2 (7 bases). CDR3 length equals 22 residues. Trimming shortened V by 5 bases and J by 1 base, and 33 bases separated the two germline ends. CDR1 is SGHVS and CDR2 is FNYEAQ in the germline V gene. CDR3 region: CASSGGRTQGREWVLAKNIQYF. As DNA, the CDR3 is TGTGCCAGCAGCGGGGGGCGGACTCAGGGGCGGGAGTGGGTCCTGGCCAAAAACATTCAGTACTTC. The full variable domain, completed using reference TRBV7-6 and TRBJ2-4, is GAGVSQSPRYKVTKRGQDVALRCDPISGHVSLYWYRQALGQGPEFLTYFNYEAQQDKSGLPNDRFSAERPEGSISTLTIQRTEQRDSAMYRCASSGGRTQGREWVLAKNIQYFGAGTRLSVL.

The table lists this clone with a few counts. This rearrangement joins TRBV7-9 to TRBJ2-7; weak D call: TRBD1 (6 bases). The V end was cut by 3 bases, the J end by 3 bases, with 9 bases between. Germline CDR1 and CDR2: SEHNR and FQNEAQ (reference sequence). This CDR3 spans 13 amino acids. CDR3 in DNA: TGTGCCAGCAGCTTCGGACAGAACTACGAGCAGTACTTC. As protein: CASSFGQNYEQYF.

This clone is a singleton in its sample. The CDR3 here is CASSLRLSSYNEQFF. As DNA, the CDR3 is TGTGCCAGCAGCCTGCGGTTGAGCTCCTACAATGAGCAGTTCTTC. The chain has TRBV7-9 and TRBJ2-1; D not resolved. The germline V gene has CDR1 SEHNR and CDR2 FQNEAQ (reference sequence). Trimming shortened V by 5 bases and J by 0 bases, and 11 bases separated the two germline ends. The CDR3 extends over 15 amino acids.

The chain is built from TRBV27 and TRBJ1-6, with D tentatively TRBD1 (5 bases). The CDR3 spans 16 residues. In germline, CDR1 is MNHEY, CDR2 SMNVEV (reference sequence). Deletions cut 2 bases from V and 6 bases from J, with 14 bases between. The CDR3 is CASSLLAGSSNSPLHF. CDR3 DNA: TGTGCCAGCAGTTTACTGGCAGGGTCTTCTAATTCACCCCTCCACTTT.

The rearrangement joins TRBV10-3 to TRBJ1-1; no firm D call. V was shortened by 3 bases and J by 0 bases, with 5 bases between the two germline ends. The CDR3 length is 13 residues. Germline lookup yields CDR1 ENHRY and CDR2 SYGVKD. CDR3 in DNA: TGTGCCATCAGTGACAGAATGAACACTGAAGCTTTCTTT. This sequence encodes CAISDRMNTEAFF.

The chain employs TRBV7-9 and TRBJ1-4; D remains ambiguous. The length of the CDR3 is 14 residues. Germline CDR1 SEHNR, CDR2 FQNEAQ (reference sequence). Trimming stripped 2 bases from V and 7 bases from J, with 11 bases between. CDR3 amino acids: CASSLSGSSEKLFF. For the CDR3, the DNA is TGTGCCAGCAGCTTATCTGGGAGCAGTGAAAAACTGTTTTTT.

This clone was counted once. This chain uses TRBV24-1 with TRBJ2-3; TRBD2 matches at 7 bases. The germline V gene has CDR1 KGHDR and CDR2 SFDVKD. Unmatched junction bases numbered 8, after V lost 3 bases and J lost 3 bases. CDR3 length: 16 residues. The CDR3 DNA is TGTGCCACCAGTGATCTTAGCGGGCGGGGGACAGATACGCAGTATTTT. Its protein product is CATSDLSGRGTDTQYF.